The 6 T cell receptor beta chains below come from one sample, sequenced in a study of T cell repertoires in cytomegalovirus infection. MiXCR, applied by TCRdb to the reads, yields one record per CDR3 protein. The top ten clones hold 15% to 20% of a sample with about 740,000 distinct CDR3 sequences, 33% of them seen once. Their antigens remain unidentified. The material was cultured PBMCs, obtained from culture after CMV antigen stimulation. Receptor source: a human donor in good health (CMV status not recorded). Some clones in this sample may be carry-over from other donors' samples.

A few counts support this clonotype. V and J are TRBV7-2 and TRBJ1-4; D unclear. The V gene's germline CDR1 is SGHTA and CDR2 FQGNSA. CDR3 size: 14 residues. V lost 1 base and J lost 7, with 10 bases in between. In DNA, the CDR3 is TGTGCCAGCAGCTTAGATATTTCTAGTGAAAAACTGTTTTTT. Its protein is CASSLDISSEKLFF.

The rearrangement uses TRBV20-1 and TRBJ2-7, with 9 bases fitting TRBD1. The germline CDR1 and CDR2 sequences are DFQATT and SNEGSKA (reference sequence). V shed 4 bases, J shed 5 bases, and the junction held 6 bases outside the gene matches. CDR3 size: 13 residues. For the CDR3, the DNA is TGCAGTGCTATCCGGACAGGGGAGAACGAGCAGTACTTC. Protein product: CSAIRTGENEQYF.

This clonotype has just a few counts. This chain uses TRBV11-2 with TRBJ2-1; D uncertain. Between the trimmed V and J ends, which lost 5 bases and 1 base, there was a span of 12 bases. The germline V gene has CDR1 SGHAT and CDR2 FQNNGV. The CDR3 is 15 amino acids. CDR3 nucleotides: TGTGCCAGCAGCCCGGTGGGTCGGTCCTACAATGAGCAGTTCTTC. This encodes CASSPVGRSYNEQFF.

This clonotype has a count of ten or more. The chain has TRBV7-8 and TRBJ2-1; no reliable D call. V was clipped by 3 bases and J by 6 bases, with 12 bases between them. There are 14 residues in the CDR3. Germline V gene sequence: CDR1 SGHVS, CDR2 FQNEAQ. The CDR3 nucleotides are TGTGCCAGCAGCTTTGCCCGGCATCTCAATGAGCAGTTCTTC. Translation: CASSFARHLNEQFF.

The CDR3 reads CAVRGAGGQETQYF. The CDR3 DNA follows: TGTGCCGTCCGGGGGGCGGGAGGACAAGAGACCCAGTACTTC. This chain links TRBV10-3 with TRBJ2-5, with 8 bases matching TRBD2. Germline assignment: CDR1 ENHRY and CDR2 SYGVKD. The junction had 10 bases not matched to a gene; V was cut back by 11 bases and J by 2 bases. The CDR3 is 14 amino acids.

V is TRBV20-1 and J is TRBJ1-1, with a tentative D call TRBD1 (5 bases). The CDR3 has 13 amino acids. From germline, CDR1 is DFQATT and CDR2 SNEGSKA (reference sequence). V lost 3 bases to trimming and J lost 3 bases, with 11 bases between them. CDR3 region: CSASGDPDTEAFF. The CDR3 coding sequence is TGCAGTGCTAGTGGGGACCCCGACACTGAAGCTTTCTTT.